A selection of T cell receptor beta chains follows, all from one sample in a study of T cell changes during pregnancy in multiple sclerosis. The method was immunoSEQ multiplex PCR; TCRdb's version includes in-frame clones alone and lacks a portion of them. The sample contains approximately 100,000 clones, about 90% of which appear only once. Sequenced here: peripheral blood, sampled before pregnancy. These receptors were obtained from a female donor with multiple sclerosis, enrolled in a pregnancy study. Both conserved end residues are part of each CDR3. The D gene is left open where the match is weak. Expanded clones get a size class; other rows say once, few or many, or leave the size out.

.	TRBV18	.	TRBJ1-1	TGTGCCAGCTCACGGGACACCTCCAACACTGAAGCTTTCTTT	CASSRDTSNTEAFF
once	TRBV9	.	TRBJ1-3	TGTGCCAGCACCCGAGATCTTGTTTCTGGAAACACCATATATTTT	CASTRDLVSGNTIYF
.	TRBV19	TRBD1	TRBJ1-6	TGTGCCAGTAGTCTTGGGACAGGGCTTGATTCACCCCTCCACTTT	CASSLGTGLDSPLHF
.	TRBV11-3	TRBD1	TRBJ1-5	TGTGCCAGCAGCGACAAGACAGGGGCGAATCAGCCCCAGCATTTT	CASSDKTGANQPQHF
.	TRBV15	.	TRBJ1-5	TGTGCCACCAGCAGGGATCGGGGGAGCGGTCAGCCCCAGCATTTT	CATSRDRGSGQPQHF
.	TRBV4-3	TRBD2	TRBJ2-4	TGCGCCAGCAGCCAAGCCGTTTTGAGCGGGGGGGAAAACATTCAGTACTTC	CASSQAVLSGGENIQYF
once	TRBV9	TRBD2	TRBJ2-1	TGTGCCAGCCGAGCGGGAGGAAGCTCCTACAATGAGCAGTTCTTC	CASRAGGSSYNEQFF
.	TRBV10-3	.	TRBJ1-1	TGTGCCATCAGAGACCAGGGGAACACTGAAGCTTTCTTT	CAIRDQGNTEAFF
.	TRBV5-1	TRBD1	TRBJ2-2	TGCGCCAGCAGCAGGGGACAGGAACACGGGGAGCTGTTTTTT	CASSRGQEHGELFF
.	TRBV30	.	TRBJ2-4	TGTGCCTGGACTGGTGGGGGCTTAAACATTCAGTACTTC	CAWTGGGLNIQYF
.	TRBV9	.	TRBJ2-5	TGTGCCAGCAGCGCCCACTTGAGGGGCGCGGGGGAGACCCAGTACTTC	CASSAHLRGAGETQYF